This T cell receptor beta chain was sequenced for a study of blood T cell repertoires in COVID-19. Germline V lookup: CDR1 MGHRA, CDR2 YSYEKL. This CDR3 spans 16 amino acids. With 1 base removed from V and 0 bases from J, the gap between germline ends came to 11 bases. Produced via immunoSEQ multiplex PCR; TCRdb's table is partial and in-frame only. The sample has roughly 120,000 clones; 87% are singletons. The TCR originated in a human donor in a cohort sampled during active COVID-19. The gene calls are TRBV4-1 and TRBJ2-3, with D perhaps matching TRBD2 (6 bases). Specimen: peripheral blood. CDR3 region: CASSQGGGFSTDTQYF. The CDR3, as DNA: TGCGCCAGCAGCCAAGGTGGGGGGTTTAGCACAGATACGCAGTATTTT.